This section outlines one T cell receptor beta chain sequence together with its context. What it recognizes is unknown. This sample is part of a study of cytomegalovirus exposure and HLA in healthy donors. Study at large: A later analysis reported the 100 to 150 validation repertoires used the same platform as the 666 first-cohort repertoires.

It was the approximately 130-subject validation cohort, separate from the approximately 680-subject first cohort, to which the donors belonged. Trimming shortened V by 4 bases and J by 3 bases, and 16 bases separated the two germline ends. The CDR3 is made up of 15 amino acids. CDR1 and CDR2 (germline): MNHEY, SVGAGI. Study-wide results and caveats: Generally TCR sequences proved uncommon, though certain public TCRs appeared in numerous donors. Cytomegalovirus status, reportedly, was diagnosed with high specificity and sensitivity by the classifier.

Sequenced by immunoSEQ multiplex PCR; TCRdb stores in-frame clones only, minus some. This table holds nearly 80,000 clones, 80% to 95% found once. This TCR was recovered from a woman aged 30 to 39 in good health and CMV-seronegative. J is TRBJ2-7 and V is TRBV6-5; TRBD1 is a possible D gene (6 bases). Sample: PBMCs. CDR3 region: CASSSPGTSNYEQYF. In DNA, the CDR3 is TGTGCCAGCAGTTCCCCCGGGACATCTAACTACGAGCAGTACTTC.